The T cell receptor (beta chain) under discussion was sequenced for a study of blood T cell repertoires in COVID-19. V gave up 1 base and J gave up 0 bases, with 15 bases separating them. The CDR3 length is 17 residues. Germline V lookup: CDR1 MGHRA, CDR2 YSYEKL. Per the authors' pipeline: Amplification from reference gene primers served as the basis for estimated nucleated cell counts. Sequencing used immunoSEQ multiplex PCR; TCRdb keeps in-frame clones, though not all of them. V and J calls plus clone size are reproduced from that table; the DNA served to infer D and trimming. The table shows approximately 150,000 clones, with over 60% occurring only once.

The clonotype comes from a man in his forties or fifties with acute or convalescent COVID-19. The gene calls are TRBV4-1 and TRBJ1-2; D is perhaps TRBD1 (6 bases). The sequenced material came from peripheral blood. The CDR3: CASSQVGRGPANYGYTF. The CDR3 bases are TGCGCCAGCAGCCAAGTAGGGCGGGGGCCCGCTAACTATGGCTACACCTTC.